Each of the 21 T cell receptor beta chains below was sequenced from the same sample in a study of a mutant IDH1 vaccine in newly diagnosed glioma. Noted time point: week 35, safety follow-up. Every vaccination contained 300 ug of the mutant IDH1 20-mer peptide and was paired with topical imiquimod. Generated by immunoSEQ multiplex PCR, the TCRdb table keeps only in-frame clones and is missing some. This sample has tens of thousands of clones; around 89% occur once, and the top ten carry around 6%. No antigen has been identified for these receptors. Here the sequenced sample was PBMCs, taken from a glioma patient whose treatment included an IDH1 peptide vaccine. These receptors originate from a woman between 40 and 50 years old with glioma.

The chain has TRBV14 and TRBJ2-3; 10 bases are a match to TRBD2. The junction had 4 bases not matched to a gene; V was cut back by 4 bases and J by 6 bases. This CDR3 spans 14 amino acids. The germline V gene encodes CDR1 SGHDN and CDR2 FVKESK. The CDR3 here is CASSRTSGLDTQYF. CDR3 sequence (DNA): TGTGCCAGCAGCCGGACTAGCGGTTTGGATACGCAGTATTTT.

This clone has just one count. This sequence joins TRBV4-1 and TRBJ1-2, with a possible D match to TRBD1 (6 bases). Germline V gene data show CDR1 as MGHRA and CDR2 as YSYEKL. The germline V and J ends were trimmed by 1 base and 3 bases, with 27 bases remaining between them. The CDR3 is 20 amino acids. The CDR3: CASSQVFRGAVHTKHYGYTF. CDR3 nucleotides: TGCGCCAGCAGCCAAGTTTTCAGGGGCGCGGTCCACACCAAACACTATGGCTACACCTTC.

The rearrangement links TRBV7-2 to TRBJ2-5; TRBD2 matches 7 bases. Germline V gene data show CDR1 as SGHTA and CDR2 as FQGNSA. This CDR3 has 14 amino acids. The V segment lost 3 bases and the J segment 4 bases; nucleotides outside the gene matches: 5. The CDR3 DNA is TGTGCCAGCAGCTTCCCGCTAGCGGCAGAGACCCAGTACTTC. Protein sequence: CASSFPLAAETQYF.

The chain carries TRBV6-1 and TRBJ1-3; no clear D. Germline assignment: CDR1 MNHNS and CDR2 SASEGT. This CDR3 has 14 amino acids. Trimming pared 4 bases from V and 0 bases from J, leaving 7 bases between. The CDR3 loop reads CASSGTGSGNTIYF. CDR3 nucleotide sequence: TGTGCCAGCAGTGGGACGGGCTCTGGAAACACCATATATTTT.

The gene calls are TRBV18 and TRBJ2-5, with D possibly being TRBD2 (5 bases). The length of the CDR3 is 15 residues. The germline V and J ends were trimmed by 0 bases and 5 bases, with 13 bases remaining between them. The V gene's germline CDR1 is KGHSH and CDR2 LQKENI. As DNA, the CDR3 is TGTGCCAGCTCACCACCCGGCGGAACGGGGGAGACCCAGTACTTC. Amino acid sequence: CASSPPGGTGETQYF.

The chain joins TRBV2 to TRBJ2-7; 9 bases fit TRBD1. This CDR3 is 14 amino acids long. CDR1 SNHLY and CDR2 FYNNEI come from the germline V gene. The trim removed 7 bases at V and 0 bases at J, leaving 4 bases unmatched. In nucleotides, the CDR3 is TGTGCCAGCAAGGGGACAGGGAGCTCCTACGAGCAGTACTTC. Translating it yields CASKGTGSSYEQYF.

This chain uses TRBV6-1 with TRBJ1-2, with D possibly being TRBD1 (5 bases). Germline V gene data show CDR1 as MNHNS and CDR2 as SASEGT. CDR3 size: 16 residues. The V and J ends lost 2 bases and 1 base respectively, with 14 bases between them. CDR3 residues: CASSERGGGYNYGYTF. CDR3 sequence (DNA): TGTGCCAGCAGTGAACGGGGCGGGGGTTATAACTATGGCTACACCTTC.

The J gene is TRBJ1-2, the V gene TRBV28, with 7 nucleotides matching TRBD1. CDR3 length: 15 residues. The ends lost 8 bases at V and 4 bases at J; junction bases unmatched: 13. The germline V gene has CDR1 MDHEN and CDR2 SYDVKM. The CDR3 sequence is CASVPYWDRSYGYTF. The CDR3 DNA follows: TGTGCCAGCGTGCCGTATTGGGACAGATCCTATGGCTACACCTTC.

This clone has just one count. CDR3 nucleotides: TGCGCCAGCAGTGGACAGAGCCGAGGGCCCCAGCATTTT. Encoded protein: CASSGQSRGPQHF. V gene TRBV10-2 combines with J gene TRBJ1-5, with TRBD1 as a possible D gene (5 bases). V dropped 4 bases and J dropped 9 bases, with 13 bases sitting between them. Germline V gene lookup returns CDR1 WSHSY and CDR2 SAAADI. CDR3 size: 13 residues.

The CDR3 loop is CASSKAEGQGGSNYGYTF. CDR3 in DNA: TGTGCCAGCAGCAAAGCAGAGGGACAGGGCGGCTCTAACTATGGCTACACCTTC. The gene calls are TRBV21-1 and TRBJ1-2; the table calls TRBD1, which could not be checked here. TRBV21-1 is tagged as a pseudogene. This CDR3 has 18 residues.

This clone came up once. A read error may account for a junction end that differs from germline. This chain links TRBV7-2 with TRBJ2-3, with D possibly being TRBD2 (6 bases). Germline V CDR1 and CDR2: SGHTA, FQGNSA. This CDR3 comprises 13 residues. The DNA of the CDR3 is TGTGCCAGCAGCATAGCGGACACAGATACGCAGTATTTT. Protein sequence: CASSIADTDTQYF.

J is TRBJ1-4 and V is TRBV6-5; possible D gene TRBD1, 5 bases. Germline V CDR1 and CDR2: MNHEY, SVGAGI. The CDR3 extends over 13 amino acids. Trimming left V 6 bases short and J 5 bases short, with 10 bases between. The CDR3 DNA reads TGTGCCAGCAGCCGGACACGAAATGAAAAACTGTTTTTT. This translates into CASSRTRNEKLFF.

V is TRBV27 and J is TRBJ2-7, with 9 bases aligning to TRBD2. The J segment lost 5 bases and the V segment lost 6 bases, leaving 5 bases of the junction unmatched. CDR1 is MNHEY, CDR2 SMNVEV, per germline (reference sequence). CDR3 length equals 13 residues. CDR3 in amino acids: CASRGTSWHEQYF. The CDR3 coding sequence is TGTGCCAGCAGGGGGACTAGCTGGCACGAGCAGTACTTC.

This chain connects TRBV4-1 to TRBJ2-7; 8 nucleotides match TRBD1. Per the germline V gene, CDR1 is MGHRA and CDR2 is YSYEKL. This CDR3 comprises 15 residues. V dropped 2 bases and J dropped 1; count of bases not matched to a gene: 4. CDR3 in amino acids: CASSQLTGVSYEQYF. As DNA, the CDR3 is TGCGCCAGCAGCCAACTGACAGGGGTTTCCTACGAGCAGTACTTC.

This CDR3 is CASSQAGLGSEKLFF. CDR3 nucleotide sequence: TGTGCCAGCAGCCAAGCGGGCCTAGGGAGCGAAAAACTGTTTTTT. The chain joins TRBV14 to TRBJ1-4; D is undetermined. Germline assignment: CDR1 SGHDN and CDR2 FVKESK. This CDR3 contains 15 residues. The V gene lost 1 base and the J gene lost 8 bases, with 14 bases spanning the gap.

This chain's CDR3 is CASRAGVNTGELFF. The CDR3 region has the DNA TGTGCCAGCAGGGCGGGAGTGAACACCGGGGAGCTGTTTTTT. This sequence joins TRBV27 and TRBJ2-2; 7 bases are a match to TRBD2. This CDR3 comprises 14 residues. Germline V gene sequence: CDR1 MNHEY, CDR2 SMNVEV (reference sequence). V was clipped by 6 bases and J by 1 base; unmatched bases: 2.

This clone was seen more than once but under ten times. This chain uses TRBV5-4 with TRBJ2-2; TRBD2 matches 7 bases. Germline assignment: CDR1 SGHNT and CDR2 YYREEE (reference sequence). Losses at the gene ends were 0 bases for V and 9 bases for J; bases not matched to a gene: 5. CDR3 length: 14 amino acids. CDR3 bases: TGTGCCAGCAGCTTGGAAGGCGGGAGAAGGGAGCTGTTTTTT. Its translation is CASSLEGGRRELFF.

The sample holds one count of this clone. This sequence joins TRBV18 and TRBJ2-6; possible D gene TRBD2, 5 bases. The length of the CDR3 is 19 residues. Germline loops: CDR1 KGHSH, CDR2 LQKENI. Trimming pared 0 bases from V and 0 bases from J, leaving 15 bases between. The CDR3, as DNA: TGTGCCAGCTCACCACCGCGGTCGGGGTTCCTCTCTGGGGCCAACGTCCTGACTTTC. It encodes CASSPPRSGFLSGANVLTF.

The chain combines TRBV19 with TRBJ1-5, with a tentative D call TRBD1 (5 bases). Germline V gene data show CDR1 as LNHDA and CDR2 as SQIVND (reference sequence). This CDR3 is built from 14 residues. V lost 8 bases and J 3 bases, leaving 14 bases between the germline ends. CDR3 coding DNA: TGTGCCAGTGGGGGTGGGATTTCCAATCAGCCCCAGCATTTT. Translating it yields CASGGGISNQPQHF.

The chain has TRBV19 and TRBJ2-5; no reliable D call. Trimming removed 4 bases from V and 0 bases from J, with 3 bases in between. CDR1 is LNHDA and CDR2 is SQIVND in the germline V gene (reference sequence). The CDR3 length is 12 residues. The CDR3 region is CASSTDQETQYF. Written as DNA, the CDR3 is TGTGCCAGTAGTACAGACCAAGAGACCCAGTACTTC.

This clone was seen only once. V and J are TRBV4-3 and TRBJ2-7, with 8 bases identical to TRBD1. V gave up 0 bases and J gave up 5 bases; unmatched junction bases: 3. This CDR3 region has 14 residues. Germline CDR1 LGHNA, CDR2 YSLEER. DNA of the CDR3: TGCGCCAGCAGCCAAGATTTGGACAGGGACGAGCAGTACTTC. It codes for CASSQDLDRDEQYF.